What follows is one TCR beta chain and its context. The antigen is unknown. The entry originates in a study of radiation and T cells in renal cell carcinoma. Study at large: Nephrectomy followed 15 Gy stereotactic body radiation by 4 weeks. Study conclusions and caveats: From baseline, blood top tumor clonotypes peaked at 2 weeks post-radiation.

Produced via immunoSEQ multiplex PCR; TCRdb's table is partial and in-frame only. The repertoire has tens of thousands of clones, around 76% of them found once; the top ten carry less than 7.5%. Regarding time point: blood 2 weeks post-SBRT. This sample's treatment: 15 Gy SBRT to primary tumor, nephrectomy 4 weeks later. Blood was sampled at baseline, 2 weeks and 4 weeks after SBRT. The germline V gene encodes CDR1 SGHAT and CDR2 FQNNGV. This CDR3 comprises 14 residues. V dropped 3 bases and J dropped 8 bases, with 13 bases sitting between them. This clonotype originated in a man aged 55 to 70 with renal cell carcinoma. The rearrangement uses TRBV11-2 and TRBJ1-4, with D possibly being TRBD1 (5 bases). This specimen consisted of blood, obtained from a patient whose treatment included radiotherapy and nephrectomy. The CDR3 bases are TGTGCCAGCAGCTTTCCCCCACAGGAGGAAAAACTGTTTTTT. Its protein is CASSFPPQEEKLFF.